This entry is about one T cell receptor beta chain. The antigen is undetermined. This entry belongs to a study of T cell repertoires in cytomegalovirus infection. Whole-study context: It was the public TCR beta signatures that indicated both CMV infection and matching HLA type.

Whole-study findings and limits: Ex vivo, HLA-C-restricted CMV-specific TCR beta clonotypes prevailed over the rest of the response.

Germline-derived CDR1 and CDR2 are SGHDT and YYEEEE. CDR3 length equals 14 residues. V was trimmed by 1 base and J by 4 bases, leaving 12 bases between them. One entry per CDR3 protein results from TCRdb running MiXCR on the reads. Here the sample spans approximately 490,000 distinct CDR3 sequences, around 11% being singletons. This sequence was found in a human donor in good health (CMV status not recorded). Some clones in this sample may be carry-over from other donors' samples. This sequence joins TRBV5-6 and TRBJ2-7; possibly TRBD1 for D (5 bases). The sequencing input was PBMCs. The CDR3 nucleotides are TGTGCCAGCAGCTTGTCTGGACAAGATTACGAGCAGTACTTC. Translated: CASSLSGQDYEQYF.